This T cell receptor (beta chain) was sequenced in a study of blood T cell repertoires in COVID-19. The table came from immunoSEQ multiplex PCR; TCRdb's copy has only in-frame clones and leaves some out. The data show 200,000 to 250,000 clones, roughly nine tenths seen once. The clonotype originates from a man aged 60 to 75 with acute or convalescent COVID-19. The specimen sequenced was peripheral blood.

The CDR3 here is CASSVNRVTNEKLFF. For the CDR3, the DNA is TGTGCCAGCAGCGTCAACAGGGTAACTAATGAAAAACTGTTTTTT. The chain joins TRBV9 to TRBJ1-4; a weak D match, TRBD1 (6 bases). The V and J ends lost 2 bases and 1 base respectively, with 9 bases between them. This CDR3 has 15 residues. Per germline, CDR1 SGDLS and CDR2 YYNGEE. Looking up the rest from reference TRBV9 and TRBJ1-4 gives the full variable domain: DSGVTQTPKHLITATGQRVTLRCSPRSGDLSVYWYQQSLDQGLQFLIQYYNGEERAKGNILERFSAQQFPDLHSELNLSSLELGDSALYFCASSVNRVTNEKLFFGSGTQLSVL.